The entry below describes one TCR beta chain. Germline V gene sequence: CDR1 SGHRS, CDR2 YFSETQ. The germline V and J ends were trimmed by 0 bases and 1 base, with 13 bases remaining between them. The CDR3 has 16 amino acids. Sequenced by immunoSEQ multiplex PCR; TCRdb stores in-frame clones only, minus some. The table has approximately 150,000 clones, approximately 82% seen once; the top ten hold about 16%. The sample is drawn from a study of blood T cell repertoires in COVID-19. The chain links TRBV5-1 to TRBJ1-1; no clear D. The TCR comes from a human donor with acute or convalescent COVID-19. The donor label of this sample is uncertain. Sequences were obtained from peripheral blood. The CDR3: CASSLGVTARNTEAFF. The CDR3 nucleotides are TGCGCCAGCAGCTTGGGGGTTACAGCCAGGAACACTGAAGCTTTCTTT.